This TCR beta chain derives from a study of cytotoxic CD8 clonotypes in ibrutinib-treated CLL. Cryopreserved PBMCs were the source of around 2 micrograms of genomic DNA, which went to TCR beta libraries. Germline V CDR1 and CDR2: LNHNV, YYDKDF (reference sequence). CDR3 length: 14 amino acids. V trimming: 1 base; J trimming: 1 base; junction bases outside the gene matches: 0. Generated by immunoSEQ multiplex PCR, the TCRdb table keeps only in-frame clones and is missing some. Here the sample spans some 200,000 clones, just under 80% being singletons. Points on this clone: Its target is not known.

Findings and caveats of the study: An increase in clonality occurred at ibrutinib response, followed by a return toward baseline at progression.

The chain is built from TRBV15 and TRBJ1-1, with 7 bases aligning to TRBD1. The receptor's source is a human donor with chronic lymphocytic leukemia. Specimen: PBMCs, collected after 12 months of ibrutinib treatment. CDR3 sequence reads: CATSRGQGNTEAFF. CDR3 nucleotides: TGTGCCACCAGCAGAGGACAGGGGAACACTGAAGCTTTCTTT.